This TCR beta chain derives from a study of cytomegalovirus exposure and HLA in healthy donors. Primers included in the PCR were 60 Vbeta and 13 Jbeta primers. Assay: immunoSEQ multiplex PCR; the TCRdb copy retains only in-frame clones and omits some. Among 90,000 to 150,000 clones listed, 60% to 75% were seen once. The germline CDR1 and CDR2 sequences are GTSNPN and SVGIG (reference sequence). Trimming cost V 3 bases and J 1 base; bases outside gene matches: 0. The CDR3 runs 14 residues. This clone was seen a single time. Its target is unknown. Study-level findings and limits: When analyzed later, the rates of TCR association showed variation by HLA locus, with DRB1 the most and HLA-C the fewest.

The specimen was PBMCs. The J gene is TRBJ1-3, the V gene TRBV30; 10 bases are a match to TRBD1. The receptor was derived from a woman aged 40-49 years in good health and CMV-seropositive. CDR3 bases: TGTGCCTGGAGGGGACAGGGGTCTGGAAACACCATATATTTT. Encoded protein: CAWRGQGSGNTIYF.